The T cell receptor (beta chain) described here comes from a study of blood T cell repertoires in COVID-19. In the study overall: Sources were T cells, B-cell-depleted T cells, or PBMCs; the material itself was cDNA or gDNA.

In the original analysis: Using reference gene primer amplification, nucleated cell counts were estimated. Assay: immunoSEQ multiplex PCR; the TCRdb copy retains only in-frame clones and omits some. V, J and clone size reflect that table, while D and trimming were determined from the DNA. The repertoire has about 350,000 clones, approximately 90% of them found once; the top ten carry just under 4%. Trimming removed 2 bases at V and 5 bases at J, with 9 bases between. CDR3 length: 14 amino acids. Per the germline V gene, CDR1 is KGHDR and CDR2 is SFDVKD. The TCR originated in a woman between 55 and 75 years old with COVID-19, enrolled during active disease. This chain uses TRBV24-1 with TRBJ1-5, with D possibly matching TRBD1 (5 bases). The sample was peripheral blood. The CDR3 loop is CATSDSQGYQPQHF. In nucleotides, the CDR3 is TGTGCCACCAGTGATTCTCAGGGTTATCAGCCCCAGCATTTT.